This record concerns one T cell receptor beta chain sequence. Its recognized antigen is unknown. Base qualities were left out, and no much larger clone turns up one base away. The sample originates from a study of T cell responses to AZD1222 COVID-19 vaccine (dated by TCRdb to about 2021). About the full investigation: Because spike-specific TCR depth and breadth did not differ between the two schedules, AZD1222 recipients who got a second dose at roughly 4 weeks were pooled with those who got a second dose at roughly 12 weeks. A total of under 250 trial participants underwent TCR sequencing, of whom approximately 200 had received two doses of AZD1222 and around 25 had received two doses of the MenACWY control vaccine. Trial participants were enrolled into age subgroups of 18-55, 56-69 and 70-plus years, which contained about 150, 27 and 61 TCR-sequenced participants, respectively.

The germline V gene provides CDR1 SNHLY and CDR2 FYNNEI. V and J lose 2 bases and 6 bases, and a span of 10 bases separates them. From its cysteine to its phenylalanine, the CDR3 spans 14 amino acids. Solely the CDR3 DNA is kept, with 42 bases framed from the first base. The CDR3 regions of human TCRbeta chains were analyzed by immunosequencing. The original methods were these. Repertoire TCRs were matched against a reference library of SARS-CoV-2-specific TCRs generated with the MIRA antigen-specificity platform. Breadth was defined as the fraction of unique TCRs that were SARS-CoV-2-associated. Depth was defined as the fraction of total T cells that were SARS-CoV-2-associated. Each spike-specific TCR was assigned to its reactive spike region and to a CD4 or CD8 class using the MIRA data. Log10-transformed breadth and depth values were compared by one-way ANOVA with Sidak's multiple comparisons tests. TCRdb carries this immuneACCESS record with in-frame sequences only. Its versions omit some clonotypes, under half of them owing to an unresolved V gene in the studies checked, with the rest unexplained. V, J and clone size are taken as reported in that table, and D and trimming were inferred from the DNA itself. The sample includes under 140,000 clones, with 81% observed a single time. The top ten hold around 4.6% of the sample.

Read against the paper, the sample's time point label means: baseline before first vaccination. The vaccinee samples were drawn from two UK trials, COV001 and COV002, one of which was a single-blind randomized controlled phase 2/3 trial testing AZD1222 (ChAdOx1 nCoV-19) in healthy adults. Trial participant PBMC samples were collected at day 0 and day 28 after the second dose for TCRbeta chain sequencing. What the authors observed across the whole study: The vaccine-associated CD4 TCRs covered the entire spike protein, and the dominant responses fell in regions 160-218 and 743-854. No day 14 peak-response samples were available, so repertoires were characterized only after the peak T cell response. The 56-69-year group was small, and its depth increase did not reach significance, likely because of low power. Participants were mostly white British, with more females than males. The authors suggested clonal diversity may have been underestimated. Conclusions about previously exposed vaccinees are limited, since just five to seven AZD1222 recipients were seropositive for SARS-CoV-2 at baseline. After two AZD1222 doses, both the breadth and the depth of spike-specific TCRs were significantly higher than at day 0 and than in MenACWY recipients. Reportedly, close to half of the unique spike-specific TCRs recognized epitopes lying outside the regions that are mutated in the B.1.351 and B.1.1.7 variants.

The V and J segments used are TRBV2 and TRBJ1-4; the D gene cannot be named for sure. The sample in question was peripheral blood, obtained on day 0 of AZD1222 vaccination. The TCR comes from an adult in good health. The base sequence is TGTGCCAGCAGTGAATATCAAAAGGATGAAAAACTGTTTTTT. Translation gives CASSEYQKDEKLFF. Here the CDR3 is joined to the reference TRBV2 and TRBJ1-4 genes, and the full variable domain is: EPEVTQTPSHQVTQMGQEVILRCVPISNHLYFYWYRQILGQKVEFLVSFYNNEISEKSEIFDDQFSVERPDGSNFTLKIRSTKLEDSAMYFCASSEYQKDEKLFFGSGTQLSVL.